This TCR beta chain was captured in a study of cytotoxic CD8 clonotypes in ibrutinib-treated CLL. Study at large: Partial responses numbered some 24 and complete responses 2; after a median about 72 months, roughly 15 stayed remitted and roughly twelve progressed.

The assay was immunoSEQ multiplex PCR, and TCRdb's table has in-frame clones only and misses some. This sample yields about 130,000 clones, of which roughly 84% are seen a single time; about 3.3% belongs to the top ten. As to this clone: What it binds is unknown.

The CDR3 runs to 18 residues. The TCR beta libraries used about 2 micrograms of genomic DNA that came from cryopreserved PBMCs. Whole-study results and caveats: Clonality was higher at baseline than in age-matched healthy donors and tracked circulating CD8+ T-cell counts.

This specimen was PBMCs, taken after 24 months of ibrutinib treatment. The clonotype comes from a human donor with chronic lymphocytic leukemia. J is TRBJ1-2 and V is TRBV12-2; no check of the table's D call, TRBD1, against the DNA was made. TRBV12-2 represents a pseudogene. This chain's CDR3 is CASRLRAHSTGNRYGYTF. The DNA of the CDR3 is TGTGCAAGTCGCTTACGGGCACACTCGACAGGGAATCGCTATGGCTACACCTTC.